This is a list of T cell receptor beta chains from one sample in a study of CD8 T cells in ankylosing spondylitis. In TCRdb, the 5' RACE reads were re-called with MiXCR into one record per CDR3 protein. The table includes about 130,000 distinct CDR3 sequences, approximately 9.9% detected once. The source material was blood, either unsorted or a sorted T cell fraction (not recorded which). These TCRs come from a male donor with ankylosing spondylitis or in good health (not recorded which). CDR3s include the opening cysteine and the closing phenylalanine or tryptophan. A D gene is named only where the DNA matches it firmly. The size field is filled for only some rows; it gives once, few, many or a size class.

V gene,D gene,clone size,J gene,CDR3 DNA,CDR3 protein
TRBV15,.,many,TRBJ2-3,TGTGCCACCAGCGTCCGGGACGGCACAGATACGCAGTATTTT,CATSVRDGTDTQYF
TRBV20-1,.,many,TRBJ2-1,TGCAGTGGTCAACTAGCAGGATATAATGAGCAGTTCTTC,CSGQLAGYNEQFF
TRBV9,.,.,TRBJ2-3,TGTGCCAGCAGCGTAGGTAGCGGAGCTAGCACAGATACGCAGTATTTT,CASSVGSGASTDTQYF
TRBV5-1,TRBD2,many,TRBJ2-3,TGCGCCAGCAGCTTCACTAGCGGGAGCACAGATACGCAGTATTTT,CASSFTSGSTDTQYF
TRBV10-3,.,many,TRBJ1-6,TGTGCCATCAGTGACCATGGGACGACCCGTTCACCCCTCCACTTT,CAISDHGTTRSPLHF
TRBV20-1,.,many,TRBJ2-3,TGCAGTGCTAGCTACAGTCGCACAGATACGCAGTATTTT,CSASYSRTDTQYF
TRBV30,.,few,TRBJ1-5,TGTGCCTGGAGTGCTGGGGCTCTTCAGCCCCAGCATTTT,CAWSAGALQPQHF
TRBV29-1,.,.,TRBJ1-3,TGCAGCGTTGGATTGAGTTCGGGAAACACCATATATTTT,CSVGLSSGNTIYF
TRBV7-8,TRBD2,.,TRBJ2-7,TGTGCCAGCAGCTTAAACCCGGGACTAACCTACGAGCAGTACTTC,CASSLNPGLTYEQYF
TRBV29-1,TRBD1,few,TRBJ2-7,TGCAGCGTTGAAGAAGGAGGGACAGGGGTCGGGGAGCAGTACTTC,CSVEEGGTGVGEQYF
TRBV7-9,TRBD1,.,TRBJ2-7,TGTGCCAGCAGCTTATACAGGACAGGGAACTCCTACGAGCAGTACTTC,CASSLYRTGNSYEQYF
TRBV20-1,.,many,TRBJ2-7,TGCAGTGCTAGAGTGGGGGTCCTCTACGAGCAGTACTTC,CSARVGVLYEQYF
TRBV19,.,.,TRBJ2-2,TGTGCCAGTAGTAGGGACTTCACCGGGGAGCTGTTTTTT,CASSRDFTGELFF
TRBV19,.,many,TRBJ1-1,TGTGCCAGTAGGAGAAAGGCTACTGAAGCTTTCTTT,CASRRKATEAFF
TRBV29-1,TRBD2,medium-sized,TRBJ2-7,TGCAGCGTTGTTTTAAGCGGGAGAGTCTACGAGCAGTACTTC,CSVVLSGRVYEQYF
TRBV7-2,TRBD1,many,TRBJ1-2,TGTGCCAGCAGCTTAAAGGGGGCGCAGATCTCTGGCTACACCTTC,CASSLKGAQISGYTF
TRBV10-3,.,many,TRBJ2-7,TGTGCCATCAGTACGAGTTCCTACGAGCAGTACTTC,CAISTSSYEQYF
TRBV20-1,.,many,TRBJ1-2,TGCAGTGCTAGAGATCTTAGGACAGTTGACTATGGCTACACCTTC,CSARDLRTVDYGYTF
TRBV15,TRBD2,many,TRBJ2-7,TGTGCCACCAGCACTAGCGGGTCGGCCTACGAGCAGTACTTC,CATSTSGSAYEQYF
TRBV5-6,.,many,TRBJ1-2,TGTGCCAGCAGCTTGAGACCAACTCGAACTAACTATGGCTACACCTTC,CASSLRPTRTNYGYTF
TRBV29-1,.,many,TRBJ2-1,TGCAGCGTTTCGCTGTCCAACTACAATGAGCAGTTCTTC,CSVSLSNYNEQFF
TRBV20-1,TRBD1,many,TRBJ2-3,TGCAGTGCAAGGACAGGCCCTAGCACAGATACGCAGTATTTT,CSARTGPSTDTQYF
TRBV15,.,few,TRBJ2-3,TGTGCCACCAGCAGACCTGGGAGTATTCATGGAGATACGCAGTATTTT,CATSRPGSIHGDTQYF
TRBV4-3,.,.,TRBJ2-3,TGCGCCAGCAGCCAAGTGGCGACAACCTTGGCCCCAGATACGCAGTATTTT,CASSQVATTLAPDTQYF
TRBV29-1,.,many,TRBJ2-7,TGCAGCGTTGAAGATGGGGGCAGGGCTGGGCAGTACTTC,CSVEDGGRAGQYF
TRBV12-3/TRBV12-4,.,many,TRBJ1-4,TGTGCCAGCAGCCAGACAGTAGGGGATGAAAAACTGTTTTTT,CASSQTVGDEKLFF
TRBV7-8,.,.,TRBJ1-3,TGTGCCAGCAGCTTCATGGAGACCGTGGCTGGAAACACCATATATTTT,CASSFMETVAGNTIYF
TRBV20-1,.,.,TRBJ1-5,TGCAGTGCTTTAAAGGGTTATAGCAATCAGCCCCAGCATTTT,CSALKGYSNQPQHF
TRBV12-3/TRBV12-4,.,many,TRBJ2-5,TGTGCCAGCAGTTGGGCAGGGGAAGAGACCCAGTACTTC,CASSWAGEETQYF
TRBV6-1,TRBD1,few,TRBJ2-2,TGTGCCAGCAGGCCCTACGGGACAGGGAACACCGGGGAGCTGTTTTTT,CASRPYGTGNTGELFF
TRBV20-1,TRBD1,.,TRBJ1-5,TGCAGTGCTAGAGATTTTCGAAGGACAGGGTTGGGCCAGCCCCAGCATTTT,CSARDFRRTGLGQPQHF
TRBV20-1,.,.,TRBJ1-4,TGCAGTGCTACGAGGACCGGTTATGATAATGAAAAACTGTTTTTT,CSATRTGYDNEKLFF
TRBV29-1,TRBD2,many,TRBJ2-7,TGCAGCGTTTATGAGGGAGGGAGTATCTACGAGCAGTACTTC,CSVYEGGSIYEQYF
TRBV20-1,TRBD1,many,TRBJ1-4,TGCAGTGCTATGACAGGGGTATTCGAAAAACTGTTTTTT,CSAMTGVFEKLFF
TRBV7-2,TRBD2,few,TRBJ2-7,TGTGCCAGCAGCTTTTCCGGGACTAGCGGCTACGAGCAGTACTTC,CASSFSGTSGYEQYF
TRBV5-5,TRBD1,few,TRBJ2-1,TGTGCCAGCAGCTTGGCCGACGGACAGGGACGGTTCTTC,CASSLADGQGRFF
TRBV14,.,few,TRBJ2-1,TGTGCCAGCAGCCAATCGAACCCCTACAATGAGCAGTTCTTC,CASSQSNPYNEQFF
TRBV28,.,many,TRBJ2-7,TGTGCCAGCAGTTTAGGGGGTCTTTTATTCTACGAGCAGTACTTC,CASSLGGLLFYEQYF
TRBV28,.,many,TRBJ1-5,TGTGCCAGCACCCCTTTGGGTGAGCCCCAGCATTTT,CASTPLGEPQHF